This TCR beta chain comes out of a study of shared clonotypes between healthy human individuals (dated by TCRdb to the early 2020s). With regard to the full study: The cohort comprised a couple of women and three men aged 18 to 49 years. For each donor, CD4 naive and CD4 memory were each given three plates, CD8 naive was given two plates, and CD8 memory was given one plate. Blood TCR repertoires of 5 or 6 healthy adults were deeply sequenced to estimate repertoire size and the extent of clonotype sharing between individuals. To increase sequencing depth and limit assay-specific biases, TCR repertoire library preparation and sequencing were carried out by different laboratories using diverse techniques. Each donor's leukapheresis produced roughly between about 0.9 and 9.5 billion PBMCs.

As to this clone: The specificity of this receptor is unknown. Per-base quality was not reported, and no clone a single base away is much larger than it.

The donors were healthy, HIV-negative adults who had no recently reported acute infections or vaccinations. Every donor was a Caucasian adult residing in Nashville, Tennessee, USA. CD4+ T cells were enriched by magnetic negative selection; naive cells were then positively selected on CD45RA, and the negative fraction formed the memory subset. After blood collection by leukapheresis, PBMCs were isolated using Ficoll-Histopaque density gradient centrifugation and then cryopreserved in the vapor phase of liquid nitrogen. Analytical flow cytometry was used to check the purity and quantity of every magnetically sorted T cell population. Genomic DNA was isolated from every sorted fraction and measured by UV absorbance on a Nanodrop 2000c. Using the deep immunoSEQ assay, TCR CDR3 regions were amplified from genomic DNA by multiplex PCR. Extracted genomic DNA from each cell subset was distributed evenly across all wells of several immunoSEQ 96-well plates, and each plate was treated as a replicate. Each replicate PCR for sorted subsets received approximately 200 ng genomic DNA, equal to roughly 30,000 T cell genomes. The purified libraries were quantified using a Qubit 3.0 fluorometer, sized with a Bioanalyzer 2100, and then quantified again using the KAPA Library Quantification kit. Every immunoSEQ 96-well plate was sequenced on a separate single-read 150-cycle Illumina NextSeq 550 flow cell. On the study's bioinformatics: Because the immunoSEQ output held only junctional sequences and lacked quality scores, the filtering could not match the filtering applied to full-length reads. Sequences were annotated with PyIR, a Python wrapper for IgBLAST v1.9, using IMGT germline references to assign V/J genes and CDR3. Any read was removed if the V/J assignment was weak (E-value above 1e-6), the CDR3 was missing, or the read contained stop codons, out-of-frame junctions, or ambiguous translated residues. V3J clonotypes were defined as sequences sharing the same inferred V gene, J gene, and CDR3 amino acid sequence. To compute the percentage overlap between repertoires, the number of shared unique clonotypes was divided by the size of the smaller repertoire. Richness of each repertoire was evaluated using RTK rarefaction, the Chao1 estimator, and Recon v2.1 estimates of unobserved clonotypes. Generation probabilities were computed with OLGA for all TCRbeta clonotypes obtained by the gDNA method from a handful of donors. TCRdb limited this immuneACCESS table to in-frame rearrangements with V and J called. A share of clones is missing; checked studies link under half to unresolved V genes, and the rest is unexplained. The DNA gave D and trimming, while V, J and clone size come from that table. In all, the sample holds approximately 2,300,000 clones, and around 93% of those were seen once. Of the sample, approximately 0.39% falls within the top ten clones.

The germline V gene provides CDR1 SGHDN and CDR2 FVKESK. Trimming takes 2 bases off V and 7 bases off J; junction bases not matched to a gene: 4. Including the terminal cysteine and phenylalanine, the CDR3 comprises 15 residues. Just CDR3 DNA is preserved here, 45 bases in frame from base 1. Overall study results and their limits: The small number of donors limited the genetic and exposure-history diversity represented. Pairwise subsampling led to the expectation that sequencing depth would affect the degree of clonotype sharing among donors. Higher generation probabilities were observed for clonotypes shared by all four sorted-subset donors than for non-shared clonotypes. When several donors were compared, the shared fraction of clonotypes was about 5.5% for naive CD4, around 3.5% for naive CD8, roughly 2.5% for memory CD4, and 0.4% for memory CD8. Only blood was sampled, and tissue TCR repertoires likely differ from those in blood. Estimated clonotype richness was generally larger for naive than for memory subsets. Even with the large sequencing depth, rarefaction of the sorted-subset datasets indicated that sequencing was incomplete.

This clonotype originated in a man aged 18 to 29 in good health. Some clones in this sample may be carry-over from other donors' samples. The chain was built from TRBV14 and TRBJ2-1; a stretch of 11 junction bases matches TRBD2. Sequenced input: naive CD4+ T cells from PBMCs. The intended sense of this specimen's cell subset or site label: CD45RA+ positively selected. The CDR3 region: CASSQQLAGVNEQFF. The nucleotide sequence is given as TGTGCCAGCAGCCAACAACTAGCGGGAGTTAATGAGCAGTTCTTC.